The 25 T cell receptor beta chains presented below share a single source sample, sequenced in a study of human T cells and chemical hapten exposure. The time point is: pre-sensitization, week 0. Treatment given: therapeutic diphenylcyclopropenone sensitization with weekly scalp DPC. One entry per CDR3 protein results from TCRdb running MiXCR on the RACE reads. Of 270,000 or so distinct CDR3 sequences listed, just under 8% are singletons. The sample in question was whole blood, obtained in connection with sensitization to the hapten diphenylcyclopropenone (DPC). The receptor source for this set is a man younger than 30 with alopecia areata. Some clones in this sample may be carry-over from other donors' samples.

This clonotype was detected ten times or more. V usage is TRBV15 and J usage is TRBJ2-7; 8 nucleotides match TRBD1. The CDR3 is made up of 14 amino acids. The junction had 7 bases not matched to a gene; V was cut back by 2 bases and J by 7 bases. CDR1 and CDR2 from the germline V gene are LNHNV and YYDKDF (reference sequence). The CDR3 DNA sequence: TGTGCCACCAGCAGATTAAGACAGGGGAGGGAGCAGTACTTC. This sequence encodes CATSRLRQGREQYF.

The CDR3 DNA sequence: TGCGCCAGCAGCCAAGATATACAGGGCATGGCCAACGTCCTGACTTTC. This gives the protein CASSQDIQGMANVLTF. The genes are TRBV4-3 and TRBJ2-6; weak D call: TRBD1 (6 bases). Germline V gene data show CDR1 as LGHNA and CDR2 as YSLEER. The CDR3 totals 16 residues. V was trimmed by 0 bases and J by 6 bases, leaving 12 bases between them.

The table lists this clonotype with a few counts. V usage is TRBV6-5 and J usage is TRBJ2-3, with TRBD2 as a possible D gene (5 bases). The CDR3 covers 14 residues. The V and J ends lost 0 bases and 6 bases respectively, with 10 bases between them. From germline, CDR1 is MNHEY and CDR2 SVGAGI. The CDR3 here is CASSYSRASDTQYF. As DNA, the CDR3 is TGTGCCAGCAGTTACTCGAGGGCAAGCGATACGCAGTATTTT.

The chain joins TRBV6-1 to TRBJ2-2; TRBD1 agrees at 7 bases. Germline CDR1 MNHNS, CDR2 SASEGT. The V and J ends lost 0 bases and 6 bases, in that order; junction bases with no gene match: 10. The CDR3 length is 17 residues. The CDR3 nucleotides read TGTGCCAGCAGTGAAGCGCTTGGGAGACAGGGTTCCGGGGAGCTGTTTTTT. Its protein is CASSEALGRQGSGELFF.

This clonotype was picked up many times. In DNA form, the CDR3 reads TGCAGCGTTGTTCAGGGGGCTCGGGGCACCGGGGAGCTGTTTTTT. Its translation: CSVVQGARGTGELFF. The chain uses TRBV29-1 and TRBJ2-2, with 8 bases fitting TRBD1. Per germline, CDR1 SQVTM and CDR2 ANQGSEA. CDR3 length equals 15 residues. J was trimmed by 4 bases and V by 4 bases; bases with no gene match: 8.

This rearrangement joins TRBV9 to TRBJ1-6; D is possibly TRBD1 (6 bases). Looked up from germline, CDR1 is SGDLS and CDR2 is YYNGEE. The V end lost 0 bases, the J end lost 7 bases, and 11 bases lay between the germline ends. CDR3 length equals 15 residues. CDR3 sequence: CASSVVGGANSPLHF. CDR3 nucleotides: TGTGCCAGCAGCGTAGTAGGGGGAGCGAATTCACCCCTCCACTTT.

This clonotype was counted only a few times. The chain employs TRBV20-1 and TRBJ1-6, with unresolved D. Trimming took 4 bases from V and 12 from J, leaving 16 bases between them. Germline V gene sequence: CDR1 DFQATT, CDR2 SNEGSKA (reference sequence). The CDR3 is made up of 13 amino acids. The CDR3 loop is CSAKEEGRVPLHF. CDR3 coding DNA: TGCAGTGCTAAGGAGGAGGGAAGGGTACCCCTCCACTTT.

The V and J genes are TRBV13 and TRBJ2-3; 8 bases are a match to TRBD2. The CDR3 is 15 amino acids. Trimming at V came to 3 bases and at J to 1 base, leaving 3 bases not matched to a gene. Germline V gene data show CDR1 as PRHDT and CDR2 as FYEKMQ (reference sequence). The CDR3 DNA is TGTGCCAGCAGCTTGCCGGGAGGGGGCACAGATACGCAGTATTTT. Protein product: CASSLPGGGTDTQYF.

This clonotype was counted only a few times. The chain joins TRBV4-3 to TRBJ1-2, with 10 bases that match TRBD1. The V gene end was trimmed by 0 bases and the J gene end by 4 bases; junction bases not matched to a gene: 8. CDR3 length: 17 amino acids. Germline-derived CDR1 and CDR2 are LGHNA and YSLEER. The CDR3 bases are TGCGCCAGCAGCCAAGATTCCCTGACAGGGGGCTTCTATGGCTACACCTTC. This gives the protein CASSQDSLTGGFYGYTF.

This clonotype was observed a handful of times. The chain joins TRBV6-6 to TRBJ1-1; perhaps TRBD1 as D (5 bases). V lost 0 bases, J lost 4 bases, and 9 bases lay in between. CDR3 length: 14 amino acids. The germline CDR1 and CDR2 sequences are MNHNY and SVGAGI (reference sequence). DNA for the CDR3: TGTGCCAGCAGTTACTCTCCGGGGGGCACTGAAGCTTTCTTT. Translated: CASSYSPGGTEAFF.

The chain employs TRBV18 and TRBJ2-3, with D perhaps TRBD1 (7 bases). V was trimmed by 5 bases and J by 2 bases, leaving 23 bases between them. The CDR3 has 18 amino acids. Germline V gene data show CDR1 as KGHSH and CDR2 as LQKENI. The CDR3 protein is CASSTGTAVLANTDTQYF. CDR3 nucleotide sequence: TGTGCCAGCTCAACGGGGACAGCCGTTCTAGCGAACACAGATACGCAGTATTTT.

This clonotype has just a few counts. The V gene is TRBV6-6, the J gene TRBJ1-2; D unclear. Trimming removed 0 bases at V and 1 base at J, with 6 bases between. CDR1 is MNHNY and CDR2 is SVGAGI in the germline V gene (reference sequence). This CDR3 has 14 amino acids. Written as DNA, the CDR3 is TGTGCCAGCAGTTACTCCGGTGGTAACTATGGCTACACCTTC. It encodes CASSYSGGNYGYTF.

V is TRBV6-2 or TRBV6-3 and J is TRBJ2-7; 11 nucleotides line up with TRBD1. There are 19 residues in the CDR3. Germline lookup yields CDR1 MNHEY and CDR2 SVGEGT. The J segment lost 5 bases and the V segment lost 6 bases, leaving 21 bases of the junction unmatched. The CDR3 sequence: CASRYRPHSGGQGAHEQYF. CDR3 in DNA: TGTGCCAGCAGATACCGCCCCCACAGCGGCGGACAGGGGGCCCACGAGCAGTACTTC.

V is TRBV5-1 and J is TRBJ1-4; TRBD1 aligns across 8 bases. This CDR3 contains 17 residues. J was trimmed by 1 base and V by 4 bases; bases with no gene match: 9. The germline CDR1 and CDR2 sequences are SGHRS and YFSETQ. The CDR3 sequence is CASSIQGASGTNEKLFF. The CDR3 coding sequence is TGCGCCAGCAGCATTCAGGGGGCGTCTGGAACTAATGAAAAACTGTTTTTT.

This chain uses TRBV4-3 with TRBJ2-4; TRBD1 might be the D (8 bases). The CDR3 sequence is 13 residues long. Germline V gene lookup returns CDR1 LGHNA and CDR2 YSLEER. The V end was cut by 6 bases, the J end by 10 bases, with 16 bases between. The CDR3 coding sequence is TGCGCCAGCAGTCCTGGACAGGGAGGGATTCAGTACTTC. The encoded protein is CASSPGQGGIQYF.

This sequence joins TRBV7-9 and TRBJ1-1, with a possible D match to TRBD1 (5 bases). Germline assignment: CDR1 SEHNR and CDR2 FQNEAQ (reference sequence). The CDR3 contains 17 residues. V was pared by 3 bases and J by 2 bases, with 19 bases between. CDR3 sequence reads: CASSFSWGREENTEAFF. For the CDR3, the DNA is TGTGCCAGCAGCTTTTCTTGGGGCAGGGAAGAAAACACTGAAGCTTTCTTT.

In its sample, this clonotype was seen a few times. This chain uses TRBV10-1 with TRBJ2-1; 13 positions agree with TRBD2. Germline CDR1 WNHNN, CDR2 SYGVQD (reference sequence). V trimming: 4 bases; J trimming: 7 bases; junction bases outside the gene matches: 4. The CDR3 is 15 residues long. The CDR3 bases are TGCGCCAGCAGTGGACTAGCGGGGGGTCGGAATGAGCAGTTCTTC. It encodes CASSGLAGGRNEQFF.

The chain uses TRBV7-9 and TRBJ1-4; the D is unclear. Trimming took off 7 bases at V and 3 bases at J, with 18 bases between the two ends. CDR3 length: 16 amino acids. From germline, CDR1 is SEHNR and CDR2 FQNEAQ (reference sequence). The CDR3 loop reads CASKPNLWAPNEKLFF. CDR3 bases: TGTGCCAGCAAGCCGAATCTCTGGGCCCCTAATGAAAAACTGTTTTTT. The variable domain in full, with the rest retrieved from reference TRBV7-9 and TRBJ1-4, is DTGVSQNPRHKITKRGQNVTFRCDPISEHNRLYWYRQTLGQGPEFLTYFQNEAQLEKSRLLSDRFSAERPKGSFSTLEIQRTEQGDSAMYLCASKPNLWAPNEKLFFGSGTQLSVL.

The rearrangement links TRBV4-1 to TRBJ2-5; D call uncertain. The germline CDR1 and CDR2 sequences are MGHRA and YSYEKL. Trimming pared 4 bases from V and 4 bases from J, leaving 10 bases between. The CDR3 extends over 13 amino acids. CDR3 DNA sequence: TGCGCCAGCAGCCTCAGGTGGGGAGAGACCCAGTACTTC. Its protein product is CASSLRWGETQYF.

The chain combines TRBV7-2 with TRBJ1-2; D gene ambiguous. CDR1 is SGHTA, CDR2 FQGNSA, per germline. V lost 5 bases to trimming and J lost 0 bases, with 16 bases between them. The CDR3 is 16 amino acids. The CDR3 nucleotides read TGTGCCAGCAGCCCCCGGGCTTTGGCGACTAACTATGGCTACACCTTC. Translating it yields CASSPRALATNYGYTF.

This sequence joins TRBV7-7 and TRBJ2-5, with D perhaps TRBD1 (6 bases). This CDR3 comprises 13 residues. The ends were cut back, 5 bases at V and 3 bases at J, with 10 bases in the middle. Germline CDR1 and CDR2: SSHAT and FNYEAQ (reference sequence). CDR3 sequence: CASSPDRKETQYF. The CDR3 coding sequence is TGTGCCAGCAGCCCGGACAGAAAAGAGACCCAGTACTTC.

The chain carries TRBV7-9 and TRBJ1-4; D gene ambiguous. The CDR3 is 16 amino acids. CDR1 and CDR2 from the germline V gene are SEHNR and FQNEAQ (reference sequence). Deletions cut 0 bases from V and 0 bases from J, with 8 bases between. The CDR3 loop is CASSLAEGTTNEKLFF. CDR3 nucleotides: TGTGCCAGCAGCTTAGCGGAAGGTACAACTAATGAAAAACTGTTTTTT.

The chain combines TRBV2 with TRBJ2-7; maybe TRBD2 (5 bases). There are 13 residues in the CDR3. V lost 3 bases to trimming and J lost 6 bases, with 12 bases between them. Germline CDR1 and CDR2: SNHLY and FYNNEI. The CDR3 nucleotides read TGTGCCAGCAGTGAGAACGGGGATCGCGAGCAGTACGTC. It translates to CASSENGDREQYV.

This clonotype was seen a few times. The gene calls are TRBV27 and TRBJ2-7; D gene uncertain. Germline V gene sequence: CDR1 MNHEY, CDR2 SMNVEV (reference sequence). CDR3 size: 15 residues. Trimming pared 5 bases from V and 1 base from J, leaving 15 bases between. DNA for the CDR3: TGTGCCAGCAGTCTAACCGGGTACACTTCCTACGAGCAGTACTTC. It yields the protein CASSLTGYTSYEQYF.

In its sample, this clonotype was seen a few times. The chain has TRBV12-3 or TRBV12-4 and TRBJ1-6, with D possibly matching TRBD1 (5 bases). The CDR3 has 13 amino acids. The V gene lost 4 bases and the J gene lost 6 bases, with 7 bases spanning the gap. CDR3 sequence: CASSYRFNSPLHF. The CDR3 DNA sequence: TGTGCCAGCAGTTACAGGTTTAATTCACCCCTCCACTTT.